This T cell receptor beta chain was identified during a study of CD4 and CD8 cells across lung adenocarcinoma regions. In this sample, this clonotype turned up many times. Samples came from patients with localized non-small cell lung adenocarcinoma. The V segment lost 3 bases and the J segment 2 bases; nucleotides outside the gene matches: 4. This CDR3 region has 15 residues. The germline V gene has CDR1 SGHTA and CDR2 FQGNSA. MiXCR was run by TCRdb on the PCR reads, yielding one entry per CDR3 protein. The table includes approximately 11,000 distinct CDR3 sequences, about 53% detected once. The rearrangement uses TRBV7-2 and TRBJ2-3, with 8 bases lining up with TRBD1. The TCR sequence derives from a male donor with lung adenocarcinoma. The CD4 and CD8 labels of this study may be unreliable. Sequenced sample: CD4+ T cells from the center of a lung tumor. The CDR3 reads CASSFGTGPTDTQYF. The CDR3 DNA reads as TGTGCCAGCAGCTTCGGGACAGGACCCACAGATACGCAGTATTTT.